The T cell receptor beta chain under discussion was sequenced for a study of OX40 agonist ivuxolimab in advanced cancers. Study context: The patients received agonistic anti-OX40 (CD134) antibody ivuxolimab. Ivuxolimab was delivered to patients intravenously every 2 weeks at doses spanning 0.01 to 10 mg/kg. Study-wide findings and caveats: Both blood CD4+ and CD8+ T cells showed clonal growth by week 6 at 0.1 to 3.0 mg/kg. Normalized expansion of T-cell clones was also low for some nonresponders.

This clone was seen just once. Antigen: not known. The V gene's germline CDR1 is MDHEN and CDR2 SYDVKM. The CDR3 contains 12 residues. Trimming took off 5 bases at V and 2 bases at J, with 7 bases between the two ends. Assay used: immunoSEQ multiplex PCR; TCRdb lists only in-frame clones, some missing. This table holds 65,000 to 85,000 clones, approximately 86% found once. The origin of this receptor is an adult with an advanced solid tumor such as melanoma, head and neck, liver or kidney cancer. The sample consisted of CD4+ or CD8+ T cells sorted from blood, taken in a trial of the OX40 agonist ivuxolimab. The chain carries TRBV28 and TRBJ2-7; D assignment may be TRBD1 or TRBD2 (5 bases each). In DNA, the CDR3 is TGTGCCAGCAGTGGGGGTACCTACGAGCAGTACTTC. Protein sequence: CASSGGTYEQYF.